This TCR beta chain came from a study of CXCR3-negative and CXCR3-positive naive CD8 T cells. Study details: Each library held about 1.5 +/- 0.3 million TRB reads, 120 million to 150 million in total. General study points: Naive cells used TRBV-TRBJ genes in much the same way whether CXCR3-negative or CXCR3-positive; memory cells did not. Whereas both naive subsets had comparably high diversity, memory CD8+ cells had much lower diversity. CD5 surface expression was similar among naive subsets, and TCR strength was estimated by inference from TRB CDR3 properties.

Turning to this clonotype: As yet, its antigen is unknown.

The CDR3 loop spans 16 amino acids. UMI labels and 5' RACE were used to prepare the TRB cDNA libraries. TCRdb reprocessed the 5' RACE reads; each CDR3 protein has one entry and no DNA is given. The data include roughly 48,000 distinct CDR3 sequences; the top ten clones carry about 15%. Sample: memory CD8+ T cells from blood. This clonotype was obtained from a human donor in good health. Some clones in this sample may be carry-over from other donors' samples. The gene calls are TRBV12-3 or TRBV12-4 and TRBJ2-2; there is no DNA to check the TCRdb D call of TRBD1. The CDR3 spells CASSNTAPTNTGELFF.